A selection of T cell receptor beta chains follows, all from one sample in a study of cytomegalovirus exposure and HLA in healthy donors. The method was immunoSEQ multiplex PCR; TCRdb's version includes in-frame clones alone and lacks a portion of them. This repertoire shows tens of thousands of clones, around 78% found once; its top ten account for 4.6%. What was sequenced was PBMCs. These receptors were collected from a middle-aged woman in good health and CMV-seropositive. Each CDR3 is given with its conserved first and last residue. The D gene is left open where the match is weak. Not all rows give a size; the values are once, few, many and, for expanded clones, a class.

d_gene	v_gene	abundance	j_gene	CDR3nt	CDR3aa
TRBD2	TRBV11-3	once	TRBJ2-1	TGTGCCAGCAGCTTAGAGGCTAGCGGCAAAGGAGGTGAGCAGTTCTTC	CASSLEASGKGGEQFF
TRBD1	TRBV30	.	TRBJ2-7	TGTGCCTGGACTACCACGGACAGGGGGCCCCCGGACTACGAGCAGTACTTC	CAWTTTDRGPPDYEQYF
TRBD1	TRBV4-2	few	TRBJ2-7	TGTGCCAGCAGCCCAGGGGAAGGGACAGGGACCGGCGAGCAGTACTTC	CASSPGEGTGTGEQYF
TRBD2	TRBV6-5	.	TRBJ2-7	TGTGCCAGCAGTTACGCGGGAGACAGCTCCTACGAGCAGTACTTC	CASSYAGDSSYEQYF
TRBD1	TRBV7-3	.	TRBJ1-1	TGTGCCAGCAGCTCCGGGACAGGGGCGGGCACTGAAGCTTTCTTT	CASSSGTGAGTEAFF
.	TRBV7-9	.	TRBJ2-5	TGTGCCAGCAGCGCACTGCAAGAGACCCAGTACTTC	CASSALQETQYF
.	TRBV7-9	.	TRBJ2-3	TGTGCCAGCAGCTTAGGACAGCTCGATACGCAGTATTTT	CASSLGQLDTQYF
.	TRBV14	.	TRBJ2-1	TGTGCCAGCAGCCAAGATGCAGCGGAGGATTACAATGAGCAGTTCTTC	CASSQDAAEDYNEQFF
.	TRBV27	.	TRBJ1-6	TGTGCCAGCAGTTGGGCAGGGTCGGGTTCACCCCTCCACTTT	CASSWAGSGSPLHF
.	TRBV28	.	TRBJ2-3	TGTGCCAGCAGTTTTCACGGGAGCACAGATACGCAGTATTTT	CASSFHGSTDTQYF
.	TRBV18	.	TRBJ1-5	TGTGCCAGCTCACCACCGGCAGGGCCTCAGCCCCAGCATTTT	CASSPPAGPQPQHF
.	TRBV28	.	TRBJ2-5	TGTGCCAGCAGTCCACAGGGGGGAGGGAAAGAGACCCAGTACTTC	CASSPQGGGKETQYF
.	TRBV12-5	few	TRBJ1-5	TGTGCTAGTAACCGGGACACCCACAATCAGCCCCAGCATTTT	CASNRDTHNQPQHF
.	TRBV2	.	TRBJ1-4	TGTGCCAGCAGTGGGGGGACACACGAGGGGGAAAAACTGTTTTTT	CASSGGTHEGEKLFF
TRBD2	TRBV15	.	TRBJ2-3	TGTGCCACCAGCAGATTACCACTAGCGGCTAGCACAGATACGCAGTATTTT	CATSRLPLAASTDTQYF
TRBD2	TRBV12-5	.	TRBJ2-3	TGTGCTAGTGGTTTGGGCGGGGGGAACACAGATACGCAGTATTTT	CASGLGGGNTDTQYF
TRBD1	TRBV7-9	.	TRBJ2-7	TGTGCCAGCAGCTTGCCAGGGGGCTACGAGCAGTACTTC	CASSLPGGYEQYF
.	TRBV18	once	TRBJ1-5	TGTGCCAGCTCACCAATCGAGGGAGTGGATCAGCCCCAGCATTTT	CASSPIEGVDQPQHF
TRBD1	TRBV5-6	.	TRBJ2-3	TGTGCCAGCAGCCCGCGGACAGGGTGGATGTATACGCAGTATTTT	CASSPRTGWMYTQYF
.	TRBV5-1	.	TRBJ1-5	TGCGCCAGCAGCTTTTACCGGTCCAATCAGCCCCAGCATTTT	CASSFYRSNQPQHF
TRBD1	TRBV18	.	TRBJ1-5	TGTGCCAGCTCACCATTTGGACAGGGCAATCAGCCCCAGCATTTT	CASSPFGQGNQPQHF
TRBD2	TRBV9	.	TRBJ2-1	TGTGCCAGCAGCGTAGCGGGGGGGGCCATTACTGAGCAGTTCTTC	CASSVAGGAITEQFF